This T cell receptor (beta chain) is drawn from a study of identical twins. Template switching added a universal primer site, and cDNA bore unique molecular identifiers. TCRdb recomputed calls from the 5' RACE reads with MiXCR, one row per CDR3 protein. Here the sample spans under 350,000 distinct CDR3 sequences, around 9.7% being singletons. Of note for this clonotype: Its antigen is still unknown.

Germline lookup yields CDR1 DFQATT and CDR2 SNEGSKA (reference sequence). The V gene lost 0 bases and the J gene lost 5 bases, with 16 bases spanning the gap. This CDR3 spans 15 amino acids. Study-wide findings and caveats: Findings came from cross-sectional statistics, without long-term follow-up of donors. Weaker excess twin sharing was observed in beta out-of-frame sequences. The presence of invariant MAIT and iNKT cells could partly confound analyses of zero-insertion sequences.

This same sample was also part of a study on yellow fever vaccine responses in identical twins.

This sequence joins TRBV20-1 and TRBJ2-5; D may be TRBD2 (5 bases). Sequenced input: CD8+ T cells sorted from blood. This sequence originates from a woman aged 18-29 years in good health. This chain's CDR3 is CSARDRTAEKETQYF. The CDR3 coding sequence is TGCAGTGCTAGAGATCGGACTGCAGAGAAGGAGACCCAGTACTTC.